The sequence of this T cell receptor (beta chain) was determined in a study of T cells in Graves' hyperthyroidism and ophthalmopathy. RNA transcripts provided the source from which TCR beta CDR3 regions were amplified. The study used the HTBI primer set for a first-round RT-PCR of the TCR CDR3. TCRdb re-analysed the multiplex PCR reads in MiXCR, keeping a single row per CDR3 protein. The sample holds about 660,000 distinct CDR3 sequences, 45% seen once. The CDR3 has 13 amino acids. V was trimmed by 7 bases and J by 4 bases, leaving 13 bases between them. From germline, CDR1 is MNHNS and CDR2 SASEGT. A remark on this clonotype: The antigen is unknown.

Lactation, pregnancy, other autoimmune disease or uncontrolled infection led to exclusion of patients. For the diagnoses, clinical symptoms, serum thyroxine and TRAb, thyroid ultrasound and orbital computed tomography were used. Points from the study as a whole: Ophthalmopathy was identified by the model a median around 6 months ahead of onset. Also found in blood were most expanded thyroid clonotypes above 0.001.

This clonotype was sampled from an adult man with Graves' disease, either hyperthyroidism or ophthalmopathy (not recorded which). The rearrangement uses TRBV6-1 and TRBJ1-2, with a weak D call TRBD1 (6 bases). Sequences were obtained from peripheral blood or thyroid tissue (not recorded which). The CDR3 here is CASTVDRSYGYTF. CDR3 nucleotides: TGTGCCAGCACCGTAGACAGGAGCTATGGCTACACCTTC.